This T cell receptor (beta chain) was found in a study of T-cell memory formation after mild COVID-19. Study-level background: For the most part, TCR clusters were specific to one donor. Study findings and constraints: Specificity for SARS-CoV-2 was not confirmed among the second-wave clones peaking on day 37. Pre-infection memory showed some responding clones, and this suggested that cross-reactive memory joined.

This clonotype was observed a few times. Its antigen is unknown. Germline V gene data show CDR1 as SGHVS and CDR2 as FNYEAQ. The CDR3 is 15 residues long. The J segment lost 5 bases and the V segment lost 5 bases, leaving 11 bases of the junction unmatched. TCRdb passed the 5' RACE reads through MiXCR, listing each CDR3 protein once. The table has approximately 100,000 distinct CDR3 sequences, approximately 15% seen once. V gene TRBV7-6 combines with J gene TRBJ2-7; TRBD2 matches at 8 bases. This receptor was taken from an adult woman who had mild COVID-19 (a few samples of this study predate the infection). Cell type and time point are not known. The sample comprised PBMCs or a T cell subset sorted from them (not recorded which). This CDR3 reads CASSPGTSGEDEQYF. In DNA form, the CDR3 reads TGTGCCAGCAGCCCAGGGACTAGTGGAGAGGACGAGCAGTACTTC.